This T cell receptor (beta chain) emerged from a study of blood T cell repertoires in COVID-19. Overall study context: Acute and convalescent COVID-19 samples came from the United States, Italy and Spain. Sources were T cells, B-cell-depleted T cells, or PBMCs; the material itself was cDNA or gDNA.

Original methodology: Nucleated cell number was recorded as an estimate derived from reference gene primer amplification. The assay was immunoSEQ multiplex PCR, and TCRdb's table has in-frame clones only and misses some. The DNA gave D and trimming, while V, J and clone size come from that table. The table records about 200,000 clones, 80% of them present only once. The CDR3 extends over 12 amino acids. Germline V gene lookup returns CDR1 KGHSH and CDR2 LQKENI. With 5 bases removed from V and 6 bases from J, the gap between germline ends came to 7 bases. The chain links TRBV18 to TRBJ1-4; D unclear. This TCR was recovered from a man between 60 and 75 years old with acute or convalescent COVID-19. Source material: peripheral blood. CDR3 in DNA: TGTGCCAGCTCAGTCGGGGATGAAAAACTGTTTTTT. This translates into CASSVGDEKLFF.